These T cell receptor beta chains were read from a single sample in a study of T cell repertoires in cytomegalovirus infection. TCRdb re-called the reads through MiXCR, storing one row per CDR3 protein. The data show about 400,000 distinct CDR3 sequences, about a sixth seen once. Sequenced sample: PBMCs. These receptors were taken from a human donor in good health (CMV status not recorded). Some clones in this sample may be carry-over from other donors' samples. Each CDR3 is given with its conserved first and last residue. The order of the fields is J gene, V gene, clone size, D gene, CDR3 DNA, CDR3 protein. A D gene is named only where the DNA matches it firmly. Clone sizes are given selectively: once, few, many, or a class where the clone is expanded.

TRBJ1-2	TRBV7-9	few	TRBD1	TGTGCCAGCAGCTACCAGGGGGCTCGCGGCTACACCTTC	CASSYQGARGYTF
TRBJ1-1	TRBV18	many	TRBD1	TGTGCCAGCACCGGGACAGTAGGTAACACTGAAGCTTTCTTT	CASTGTVGNTEAFF
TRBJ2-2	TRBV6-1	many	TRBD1	TGTGCCAGCACCCGGGACAGGGGGATCACCGGGGAGCTGTTTTTT	CASTRDRGITGELFF
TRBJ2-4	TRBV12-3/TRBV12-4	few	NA	TGTGCCAGCAGTCTAGGCCTGGGTAAACAAAACATTCAGTACTTC	CASSLGLGKQNIQYF
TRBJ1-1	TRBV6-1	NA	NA	TGTGCCAGCAGCCAACAACCAGGCTGGGGGAACACTGAAGCTTTCTTT	CASSQQPGWGNTEAFF
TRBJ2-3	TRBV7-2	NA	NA	TGTGCCAGCAGCTTAGCCCCTAGTACGCAGTATTTT	CASSLAPSTQYF
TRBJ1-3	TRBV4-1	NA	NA	TGCGCCAGCAGCCAAGAAGGTATAGGGGATGGAAACACCATATATTTT	CASSQEGIGDGNTIYF
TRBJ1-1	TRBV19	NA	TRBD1	TGTGCCAGTAGTGACAGGGGGGGTACTGAAGCTTTCTTT	CASSDRGGTEAFF
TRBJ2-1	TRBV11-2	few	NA	TGTGCCAGCAGCTCCCGATCGTTGGGCAATGAGCAGTTCTTC	CASSSRSLGNEQFF
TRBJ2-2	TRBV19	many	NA	TGTGCCAGTAGTATAGTTAGATTCACCGGGGAGCTGTTTTTT	CASSIVRFTGELFF
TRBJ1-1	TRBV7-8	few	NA	TGTGCCAGCAGCTTAGGGGCAGGGAGGGACACTGAAGCTTTCTTT	CASSLGAGRDTEAFF
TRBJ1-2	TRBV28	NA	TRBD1	TGTGCCAGCAGTTTATTAGGGCGGACAGGGGCTGGCTACACCTTC	CASSLLGRTGAGYTF
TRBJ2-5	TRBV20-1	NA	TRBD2	TGCAGTGCTCTGGGGACTAGCGAAGAGACCCAGTACTTC	CSALGTSEETQYF
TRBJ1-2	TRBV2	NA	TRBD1	TGTGCCAGCGGAGGGACAGGGAGTGGCTACACCTTC	CASGGTGSGYTF
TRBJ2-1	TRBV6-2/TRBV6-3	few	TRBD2	TGTGCCAGCAGTCCTACCGGGACTAGGGAATACAATGAGCAGTTCTTC	CASSPTGTREYNEQFF
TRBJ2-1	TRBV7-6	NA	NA	TGTGCCAGCAGCTGGACGGAGTACAATGAGCAGTTCTTC	CASSWTEYNEQFF
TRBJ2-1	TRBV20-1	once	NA	TGCAGTGCTAGTGTTCCCAACAGGGTTTACAATGAGCAGTTCTTC	CSASVPNRVYNEQFF
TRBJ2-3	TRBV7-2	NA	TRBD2	TGTGCCAGCAGCTTTAGACTAGCGGGGCCATCAGATACGCAGTATTTT	CASSFRLAGPSDTQYF
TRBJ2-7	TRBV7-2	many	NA	TGTGCCAGCAGCACTCAGGCAGGGGACTACGAGCAGTACTTC	CASSTQAGDYEQYF
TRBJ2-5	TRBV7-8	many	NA	TGTGCCAGCAGCTTATGGGACAAAGAGACCCAGTACTTC	CASSLWDKETQYF
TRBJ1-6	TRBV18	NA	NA	TGTGCCAGCTCACAGACACGTTTGGTTGCCAATTCACCCCTCCACTTT	CASSQTRLVANSPLHF
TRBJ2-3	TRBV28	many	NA	TGTGCCAGCAGCCCCGATCAGCTGGGGCAGTATTTT	CASSPDQLGQYF
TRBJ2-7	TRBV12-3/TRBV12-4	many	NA	TGTGCCAGCAGCGCCGAGGTGGACAGCTCCTACGAGCAGTACTTC	CASSAEVDSSYEQYF
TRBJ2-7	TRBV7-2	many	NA	TGTGCCAGCAGCCCCGCCGGACGGAGCTCCTACGAGCAGTACTTC	CASSPAGRSSYEQYF
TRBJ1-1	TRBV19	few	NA	TGTGCCAGTAGTAACCGGGTTTGGGACACTGAAGCTTTCTTT	CASSNRVWDTEAFF